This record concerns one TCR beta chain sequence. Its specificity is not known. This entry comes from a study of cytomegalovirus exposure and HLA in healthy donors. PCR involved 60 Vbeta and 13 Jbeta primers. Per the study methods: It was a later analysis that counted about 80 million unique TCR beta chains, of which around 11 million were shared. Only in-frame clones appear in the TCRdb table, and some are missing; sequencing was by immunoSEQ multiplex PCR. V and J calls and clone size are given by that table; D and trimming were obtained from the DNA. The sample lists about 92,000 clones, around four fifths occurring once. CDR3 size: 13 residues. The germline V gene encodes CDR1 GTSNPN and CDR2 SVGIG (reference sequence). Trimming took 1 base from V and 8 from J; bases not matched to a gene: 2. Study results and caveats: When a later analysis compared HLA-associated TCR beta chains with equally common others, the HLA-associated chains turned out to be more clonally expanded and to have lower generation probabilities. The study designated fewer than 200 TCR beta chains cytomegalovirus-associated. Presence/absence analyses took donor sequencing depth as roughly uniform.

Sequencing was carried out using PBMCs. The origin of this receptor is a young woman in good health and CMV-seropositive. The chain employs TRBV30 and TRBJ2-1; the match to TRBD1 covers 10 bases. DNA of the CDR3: TGTGCCTGGAGTGGGACAGGGGGGTATGAGCAGTTCTTC. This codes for CAWSGTGGYEQFF.